These 9 T cell receptor beta chains came from one sample sequenced in a study of graft-versus-host responses after intestinal transplantation. Sequenced by immunoSEQ multiplex PCR; TCRdb stores in-frame clones only, minus some. The data contain some 140,000 clones, about 93% of them singletons. No antigens are known for them. This sample comprised unstimulated CD4+ T cells sorted from spleen or lymph node cells, obtained before intestinal transplant. These receptors originate from a human donor who received an intestinal transplant.

This chain uses TRBV5-1 with TRBJ2-4, with D possibly matching TRBD1 (5 bases). The CDR3 totals 16 residues. Trimming stripped 4 bases from V and 0 bases from J, with 14 bases between. Germline CDR1 is SGHRS and CDR2 is YFSETQ. The CDR3 is CASSILPGKAKNIQYF. The CDR3 region has the DNA TGCGCCAGCAGCATCTTACCAGGGAAAGCCAAAAACATTCAGTACTTC.

The V gene is TRBV29-1, the J gene TRBJ2-1; TRBD1 matches 8 bases. The length of the CDR3 is 12 residues. The trim removed 6 bases at V and 7 bases at J, leaving 5 bases unmatched. CDR1 is SQVTM, CDR2 ANQGSEA, per germline. The CDR3 bases are TGCAGCGTGGACAGGGTGGGGAATGAGCAGTTCTTC. Its translation is CSVDRVGNEQFF.

V and J are TRBV7-2 and TRBJ2-7; D gene uncertain. With 2 bases removed from V and 4 bases from J, the gap between germline ends came to 6 bases. Looked up from germline, CDR1 is SGHTA and CDR2 is FQGNSA. This CDR3 is built from 12 residues. CDR3 nucleotides: TGTGCCAGCAGCTTACAGCGTTACGAGCAGTACTTC. This gives the protein CASSLQRYEQYF. Full variable domain (remainder filled in from reference TRBV7-2 and TRBJ2-7): GAGVSQSPSNKVTEKGKDVELRCDPISGHTALYWYRQSLGQGLEFLIYFQGNSAPDKSGLPSDRFSAERTGGSVSTLTIQRTQQEDSAVYLCASSLQRYEQYFGPGTRLTVT.

The rearrangement joins TRBV19 to TRBJ1-3; D is undetermined. Trimming took off 7 bases at V and 5 bases at J, with 12 bases between the two ends. The CDR3 has 13 residues. Germline CDR1 is LNHDA and CDR2 is SQIVND (reference sequence). The CDR3 reads CASIEGARNTIYF. The CDR3 DNA is TGTGCCAGTATCGAAGGTGCTCGAAACACCATATATTTT.

Comment on this clone: Other DNA sequences within the sample encode an identical CDR3. V usage is TRBV7-9 and J usage is TRBJ2-3, with 11 bases aligning to TRBD2. Germline lookup yields CDR1 SEHNR and CDR2 FQNEAQ (reference sequence). This CDR3 spans 19 amino acids. The trim removed 5 bases at V and 2 bases at J, leaving 15 bases unmatched. CDR3: CASSRTGALAGGTTDTQYF. The CDR3, as DNA: TGTGCCAGCAGCCGAACAGGGGCGCTAGCGGGAGGAACCACAGATACGCAGTATTTT. The variable domain in full, completed from reference TRBV7-9 and TRBJ2-3, reads DTGVSQNPRHKITKRGQNVTFRCDPISEHNRLYWYRQTLGQGPEFLTYFQNEAQLEKSRLLSDRFSAERPKGSFSTLEIQRTEQGDSAMYLCASSRTGALAGGTTDTQYFGPGTRLTVL.

The V gene is TRBV19, the J gene TRBJ2-3, with TRBD2 identical over 12 bases. CDR1 is LNHDA, CDR2 SQIVND, per germline (reference sequence). V shed 2 bases and J 10 bases; nucleotides not matched to a gene: 10. The CDR3 loop spans 16 amino acids. CDR3 residues: CASSIMVTSGGGAQYF. For the CDR3, the DNA is TGTGCCAGTAGTATAATGGTGACTAGCGGGGGCGGAGCGCAGTATTTT.

The chain has TRBV30 and TRBJ1-1, with D tentatively TRBD1 (6 bases). The CDR3 covers 13 residues. V lost 4 bases to trimming and J lost 1 base, with 10 bases between them. Looked up from germline, CDR1 is GTSNPN and CDR2 is SVGIG (reference sequence). The CDR3 bases are TGTGCCTGGAAAGGACAGCCGAACACTGAAGCTTTCTTT. It encodes CAWKGQPNTEAFF. The complete variable domain, with remaining parts taken from reference TRBV30 and TRBJ1-1, reads SQTIHQWPATLVQPVGSPLSLECTVEGTSNPNLYWYRQAAGRGLQLLFYSVGIGQISSEVPQNLSASRPQDRQFILSSKKLLLSDSGFYLCAWKGQPNTEAFFGQGTRLTVV.

The chain couples TRBV6-1 to TRBJ2-7, with 7 bases aligning to TRBD1. CDR1 and CDR2 (germline): MNHNS, SASEGT. V trimming: 5 bases; J trimming: 3 bases; junction bases outside the gene matches: 10. CDR3 length: 15 residues. The CDR3 DNA reads TGTGCCAGCAGTTCCTGGACAGGAGCCAGCTACGAGCAGTACTTC. This codes for CASSSWTGASYEQYF.

The chain uses TRBV5-1 and TRBJ1-4; 7 positions agree with TRBD1. The CDR3 totals 15 residues. Germline CDR1 reads SGHRS; CDR2 reads YFSETQ. The J segment lost 2 bases and the V segment lost 3 bases, leaving 4 bases of the junction unmatched. The DNA of the CDR3 is TGCGCCAGCAGCTCTACAGGGGAGACTAATGAAAAACTGTTTTTT. Translating gives CASSSTGETNEKLFF.